The 12 T cell receptor beta chains below were found in one sample sequenced in a study of blood T cell repertoires in COVID-19. The method was immunoSEQ multiplex PCR; TCRdb's version includes in-frame clones alone and lacks a portion of them. The data show some 300,000 clones, with roughly 86% seen just once and over 1% held by the top ten. Material for sequencing was peripheral blood. These receptor sequences come from a man aged 70 or older with acute or convalescent COVID-19.

The chain uses TRBV19 and TRBJ2-3, with D possibly being TRBD1 (6 bases). The V end was cut by 5 bases, the J end by 3 bases, with 18 bases between. Per the germline V gene, CDR1 is LNHDA and CDR2 is SQIVND (reference sequence). The CDR3 length is 16 residues. In DNA form, the CDR3 reads TGTGCCAGTAGTTCGGGACATACGGTCAAAACAGATACGCAGTATTTT. Protein product: CASSSGHTVKTDTQYF.

The rearrangement joins TRBV29-1 to TRBJ2-2; 13 positions match TRBD2. Losses at the gene ends were 4 bases for V and 0 bases for J; bases not matched to a gene: 2. In germline, CDR1 is SQVTM, CDR2 ANQGSEA. The length of the CDR3 is 16 residues. DNA of the CDR3: TGCAGCGTTGGGACTAGCGGGGGCCCGAACACCGGGGAGCTGTTTTTT. Protein product: CSVGTSGGPNTGELFF.

This rearrangement joins TRBV7-2 to TRBJ2-1, with 7 bases fitting TRBD1. This CDR3 is 13 amino acids long. Germline values: CDR1 SGHTA, CDR2 FQGNSA. V trimming: 5 bases; J trimming: 10 bases; junction bases outside the gene matches: 8. CDR3 DNA: TGTGCCAGCAGCCCCCAAGGGGGCAGGGAGCAGTTCTTC. Its translation is CASSPQGGREQFF. Full variable domain (missing parts from reference TRBV7-2 and TRBJ2-1): GAGVSQSPSNKVTEKGKDVELRCDPISGHTALYWYRQSLGQGLEFLIYFQGNSAPDKSGLPSDRFSAERTGGSVSTLTIQRTQQEDSAVYLCASSPQGGREQFFGPGTRLTVL.

The chain joins TRBV19 to TRBJ2-7; TRBD2 might be the D (5 bases). Germline V gives CDR1 LNHDA, CDR2 SQIVND (reference sequence). V lost 4 bases and J 0 bases, leaving 13 bases between the germline ends. This CDR3 region has 15 residues. The CDR3 here is CASSTEIGVSYEQYF. The CDR3 bases are TGTGCCAGTAGTACGGAGATCGGGGTCTCCTACGAGCAGTACTTC.

The rearrangement joins TRBV7-6 to TRBJ2-1; 10 bases are a match to TRBD2. V trimming: 5 bases; J trimming: 7 bases; junction bases outside the gene matches: 11. CDR3 length: 16 residues. The germline CDR1 and CDR2 sequences are SGHVS and FNYEAQ. CDR3 bases: TGTGCCAGCAGCCCAAGGCTAGCGGGAGTAGGGAATGAGCAGTTCTTC. Its protein is CASSPRLAGVGNEQFF.

V is TRBV7-2 and J is TRBJ2-7; maybe TRBD2 (6 bases). V shed 1 base and J shed 2 bases, with 12 bases lying between them. Germline lookup yields CDR1 SGHTA and CDR2 FQGNSA. This CDR3 contains 15 residues. CDR3 sequence reads: CASSLEVGGAYEQYF. The CDR3 DNA follows: TGTGCCAGCAGCTTAGAGGTGGGAGGCGCCTACGAGCAGTACTTC.

This clone was recorded once. This chain joins TRBV23-1 and TRBJ2-5; perhaps TRBD1 as D (6 bases). Being an ORF, TRBV23-1 has a function that is uncertain. This CDR3 contains 17 residues. Trimming removed 0 bases from V and 1 base from J, with 15 bases in between. As DNA, the CDR3 is TGCGCCAGCAGTCAATCGCGCGACAGGACCAGCCAAGAGACCCAGTACTTC. Residues: CASSQSRDRTSQETQYF.

V is TRBV28 and J is TRBJ2-7; 8 nucleotides match TRBD2. The CDR3 contains 17 residues. CDR1 is MDHEN, CDR2 SYDVKM, per germline. V dropped 7 bases and J dropped 0; count of bases not matched to a gene: 14. In nucleotides, the CDR3 is TGTGCCAGCACCTATCCGGGAGGGGGGCCCTTCTCCTACGAGCAGTACTTC. Residues: CASTYPGGGPFSYEQYF.

The V call is TRBV5-1, the J call TRBJ2-7; TRBD1 is a possible D gene (5 bases). This CDR3 contains 13 residues. CDR1 and CDR2 (germline): SGHRS, YFSETQ. Trimming took off 4 bases at V and 5 bases at J, with 13 bases between the two ends. CDR3 region: CASSPQVMDEQYF. CDR3 coding DNA: TGCGCCAGCAGCCCACAGGTTATGGACGAGCAGTACTTC.

The V gene is TRBV11-2, the J gene TRBJ2-3, with D hard to call. Trimming removed 1 base from V and 4 bases from J, with 6 bases in between. The CDR3 contains 13 residues. CDR1 is SGHAT and CDR2 is FQNNGV in the germline V gene. This CDR3 reads CASSLAHPDTQYF. As DNA, the CDR3 is TGTGCCAGCAGCTTAGCCCATCCAGATACGCAGTATTTT.

The chain employs TRBV30 and TRBJ2-5; D gene unclear. V lost 4 bases and J lost 4, with 13 bases in between. This CDR3 comprises 13 residues. Germline V gives CDR1 GTSNPN, CDR2 SVGIG (reference sequence). CDR3 sequence reads: CAWNLRVGETQYF. CDR3 in DNA: TGTGCCTGGAACCTTCGGGTCGGAGAGACCCAGTACTTC.

The chain links TRBV7-2 to TRBJ2-1; 8 nucleotides line up with TRBD1. This CDR3 has 16 amino acids. CDR1 is SGHTA and CDR2 is FQGNSA in the germline V gene. Trimming at V came to 4 bases and at J to 6 bases, leaving 11 bases not matched to a gene. CDR3 bases: TGTGCCAGCAGCTCCCGCTCGCGACAGGGGACCAATGAGCAGTTCTTC. Its translation is CASSSRSRQGTNEQFF. Supplemented by reference TRBV7-2 and TRBJ2-1, the full variable domain reads GAGVSQSPSNKVTEKGKDVELRCDPISGHTALYWYRQSLGQGLEFLIYFQGNSAPDKSGLPSDRFSAERTGGSVSTLTIQRTQQEDSAVYLCASSSRSRQGTNEQFFGPGTRLTVL.